Listed here are 9 T cell receptor beta chains from one sample, sequenced in a study of identical twins (dated by TCRdb to about 2016). The library was generated by 5' RACE. Sequencing instrument: Illumina HiSeq 2000. Clones were called with MiXCR by TCRdb after fastp trimmed the public reads at Q25, and only in-frame beta chains were retained. Rows with a matching CDR3 protein are joined into one entry that keeps the most common DNA and genes. This sample is represented by about 280,000 distinct CDR3 sequences; under 9% of them were singletons. The top ten clones comprise over 2% of the sample. The sample also formed part of further work on yellow fever vaccine responses in identical twins.

Sequencing was carried out using memory (CD45RO+) T cells sorted from blood. In light of the paper, this sample's cell subset or site label describes: CD45RO+ enriched T cells. The receptors were sampled from a woman aged 18-35 years in good health.

The table lists this clonotype with a few counts. J is TRBJ1-1 and V is TRBV6-1; a possible D gene is TRBD1 (5 bases). V lost 7 bases and J lost 7, with 22 bases in between. Germline CDR1 reads MNHNS; CDR2 reads SASEGT. This CDR3 region has 15 residues. DNA for the CDR3: TGTGCCAGCACCCTTTTTGGCAGGGATCAGGATGAAGCTTTCTTT. Its translation: CASTLFGRDQDEAFF.

This clonotype was recorded a few times. In this CDR3 the conserved last residue, phenylalanine or tryptophan, is missing, so a read error is likely. The J gene is TRBJ2-7, the V gene TRBV25-1; D might be TRBD1 or TRBD2, each matching 5 bases. CDR3 size: 16 residues. The germline V gene encodes CDR1 MGHDK and CDR2 SYGVNS. Trimming stripped 5 bases from V and 5 bases from J, with 22 bases between. CDR3 coding DNA: TGTGCCAGCAGTCTCAAGGGTATCACAGGAGGACACGAGCAGTACTTA. This codes for CASSLKGITGGHEQYL.

In this sample, this clonotype turned up a few times. This chain links TRBV28 with TRBJ2-7; D is possibly TRBD1 (7 bases). The CDR3 runs 14 residues. Trimming removed 4 bases from V and 7 bases from J, with 17 bases in between. CDR1 MDHEN and CDR2 SYDVKM come from the germline V gene. The CDR3 DNA follows: TGTGCCAGCAGTTCCAACAGGAGGGGGCGTGAGCAGTACGTC. This gives the protein CASSSNRRGREQYV.

This clonotype has a handful of counts. The genes are TRBV12-3 or TRBV12-4 and TRBJ2-2; 10 nucleotides agree with TRBD1. The CDR3 extends over 16 amino acids. V was pared by 2 bases and J by 6 bases, with 6 bases of the junction left unmatched. Here the CDR3 reads CASSLYGDRGPGELFF. In DNA, the CDR3 is TGTGCCAGCAGTTTATACGGGGACAGGGGCCCCGGGGAGCTGTTTTTT.

The sample holds many counts of this clonotype. The chain carries TRBV24-1 and TRBJ1-2; D gene uncertain. This CDR3 region has 12 residues. The V end was cut by 0 bases, the J end by 6 bases, with 4 bases between. The germline V gene encodes CDR1 KGHDR and CDR2 SFDVKD. CDR3 region: CATSDLNNGYTF. CDR3 in DNA: TGTGCCACCAGTGATTTGAACAATGGCTACACCTTC.

This clonotype has more than one count but fewer than ten. This rearrangement joins TRBV6-2 or TRBV6-3 to TRBJ1-2; 7 nucleotides align to TRBD1. The CDR3 loop spans 15 amino acids. CDR1 and CDR2 (germline): MNHEY, SVGEGT. V lost 7 bases to trimming and J lost 7 bases; unmatched junction nucleotides: 15. The CDR3: CASTHDRDSLFGYTF. CDR3 in DNA: TGTGCCAGCACTCATGACCGGGACAGCCTCTTTGGCTACACCTTC.

This clonotype has more than one count but fewer than ten. V usage is TRBV5-6 and J usage is TRBJ2-7, with D uncertain. Trimming removed 2 bases at V and 3 bases at J, with 12 bases between. CDR3 length: 14 amino acids. Germline CDR1 reads SGHDT; CDR2 reads YYEEEE. CDR3 protein: CASSFVEQIYEQYF. CDR3 coding DNA: TGTGCCAGCAGCTTCGTAGAGCAAATCTACGAGCAGTACTTC.

This clonotype was seen only a few times. This chain connects TRBV27 to TRBJ2-2, with a possible D match to TRBD1 (6 bases). This CDR3 region has 15 residues. The V gene lost 4 bases and the J gene lost 7 bases, with 16 bases spanning the gap. Germline CDR1 and CDR2: MNHEY and SMNVEV (reference sequence). The DNA for the CDR3 is TGTGCCAGCAGTTCAACCCGACAGGTCTACGGGGAGCTGTTTTTT. Translated: CASSSTRQVYGELFF.

This clonotype showed up many times. The gene calls are TRBV27 and TRBJ2-7, with D perhaps TRBD1 (5 bases). This CDR3 is 13 amino acids long. Germline assignment: CDR1 MNHEY and CDR2 SMNVEV (reference sequence). Deletions cut 9 bases from V and 4 bases from J, with 16 bases between. This chain's CDR3 is CASGEIGAYEQYF. CDR3 DNA: TGTGCCAGTGGCGAGATAGGGGCGTACGAGCAGTACTTC.